Below are 20 T cell receptor beta chains sequenced from a single sample in a study of blood T cell repertoires in COVID-19. Profiling relied on immunoSEQ multiplex PCR, and the TCRdb table lists in-frame clones only, not all of them. Of around 280,000 clones listed, around 85% are singletons. Sample: PBMCs or T cells enriched from blood (not recorded which). The source is a woman aged 40 to 50 who had recovered from COVID-19.

In its sample, this clone was seen once. The rearrangement links TRBV2 to TRBJ2-7; TRBD2 agrees at 8 bases. The CDR3 runs to 17 residues. Germline V gives CDR1 SNHLY, CDR2 FYNNEI. J gave up 4 bases and V 7 bases, and 18 bases lay outside the gene matches. The CDR3 coding sequence is TGTGCCAGCAAGGTGGACCGGACTAGCCCTCGGGATTACGAGCAGTACTTC. It yields the protein CASKVDRTSPRDYEQYF.

The CDR3 region is CASSSETSKWVDTQYF. For the CDR3, the DNA is TGCGCCAGCAGCTCCGAGACTAGCAAGTGGGTGGATACGCAGTATTTT. The rearrangement links TRBV5-1 to TRBJ2-3; 7 bases are a match to TRBD2. The length of the CDR3 is 16 residues. In germline, CDR1 is SGHRS, CDR2 YFSETQ. Trimming removed 3 bases from V and 6 bases from J; junction bases left unmatched: 13. Full variable domain (remainder filled in from reference TRBV5-1 and TRBJ2-3): KAGVTQTPRYLIKTRGQQVTLSCSPISGHRSVSWYQQTPGQGLQFLFEYFSETQRNKGNFPGRFSGRQFSNSRSEMNVSTLELGDSALYLCASSSETSKWVDTQYFGPGTRLTVL.

The J gene is TRBJ2-5, the V gene TRBV6-2 or TRBV6-3, with D tentatively TRBD2 (5 bases). Germline CDR1 and CDR2: MNHEY and SVGEGT. The ends were cut back, 4 bases at V and 5 bases at J, with 14 bases in the middle. The CDR3 has 14 residues. This chain's CDR3 is CASSWAGLEETQYF. Written as DNA, the CDR3 is TGTGCCAGCAGTTGGGCAGGACTGGAGGAGACCCAGTACTTC.

The V and J genes are TRBV4-3 and TRBJ2-7, with a weak D call TRBD2 (5 bases). With 0 bases removed from V and 6 bases from J, the gap between germline ends came to 9 bases. CDR3 length: 13 residues. Germline V CDR1 and CDR2: LGHNA, YSLEER. In DNA, the CDR3 is TGCGCCAGCAGCCAAGATACTGGAGGCGAGCAGTACTTC. Protein: CASSQDTGGEQYF.

This sequence joins TRBV29-1 and TRBJ1-2, with D unclear. Germline V lookup: CDR1 SQVTM, CDR2 ANQGSEA. The V gene lost 4 bases and the J gene lost 4 bases, with 16 bases spanning the gap. The CDR3 loop spans 14 amino acids. CDR3 DNA sequence: TGCAGCGTTGTCGTCCTCCCGATTAGCTATGGCTACACCTTC. Its protein product is CSVVVLPISYGYTF.

V gene TRBV2 combines with J gene TRBJ2-1; TRBD2 agrees at 8 bases. The CDR3 contains 15 residues. In germline, CDR1 is SNHLY, CDR2 FYNNEI. Trimming cost V 5 bases and J 2 bases; bases outside gene matches: 5. This CDR3 reads CASSLLAATYNEQFF. DNA for the CDR3: TGTGCCAGCAGTTTACTAGCGGCTACCTACAATGAGCAGTTCTTC.

This chain uses TRBV5-1 with TRBJ2-2, with 8 bases that match TRBD2. CDR3 size: 15 residues. Trimming at V came to 4 bases and at J to 5 bases, leaving 7 bases not matched to a gene. From germline, CDR1 is SGHRS and CDR2 YFSETQ. The CDR3 DNA reads as TGCGCCAGCAGCCCGCGGTTAGCGGGAACCGGGGAGCTGTTTTTT. It codes for CASSPRLAGTGELFF.

The genes are TRBV6-5 and TRBJ2-2; TRBD2 aligns across 9 bases. The CDR3 runs to 15 residues. CDR1 is MNHEY, CDR2 SVGAGI, per germline. V lost 0 bases to trimming and J lost 12 bases; unmatched junction nucleotides: 8. CDR3: CASSYSPLLAGQLFF. In nucleotides, the CDR3 is TGTGCCAGCAGTTACTCCCCCCTTCTAGCGGGACAGCTGTTTTTT.

This rearrangement joins TRBV12-2 to TRBJ2-1; the table's D call of TRBD2 was not tested on the DNA. TRBV12-2 represents a pseudogene. The CDR3 is made up of 16 amino acids. The CDR3 nucleotides read TGTGCAAGTCGCCAAAGGATCAGCGGCTCCTACAATGAGCAGTTCTTC. This gives the protein CASRQRISGSYNEQFF.

The V and J genes are TRBV6-5 and TRBJ1-1, with D perhaps TRBD1 (6 bases). The V gene lost 4 bases and the J gene lost 0 bases, with 12 bases spanning the gap. Looked up from germline, CDR1 is MNHEY and CDR2 is SVGAGI. The CDR3 is made up of 15 amino acids. CDR3 sequence reads: CASSLQTGMNTEAFF. The CDR3 coding sequence is TGTGCCAGCAGTTTGCAGACAGGCATGAACACTGAAGCTTTCTTT.

The chain employs TRBV7-9 and TRBJ2-3, with a possible D match to TRBD2 (6 bases). Trimming took 0 bases from V and 2 from J, leaving 12 bases between them. The V gene's germline CDR1 is SEHNR and CDR2 FQNEAQ (reference sequence). The CDR3 contains 16 residues. The CDR3 sequence: CASSLAGLAITDTQYF. CDR3 bases: TGTGCCAGCAGCTTAGCAGGCCTAGCGATCACAGATACGCAGTATTTT.

The count of this clone is one. The chain employs TRBV15 and TRBJ2-1, with 7 bases that match TRBD2. There are 16 residues in the CDR3. Germline V gene lookup returns CDR1 LNHNV and CDR2 YYDKDF (reference sequence). V shed 3 bases and J 3 bases; nucleotides not matched to a gene: 8. In nucleotides, the CDR3 is TGTGCCACCAGCAGGGCCGGGACTATGGGCTACAATGAGCAGTTCTTC. Translating it yields CATSRAGTMGYNEQFF.

The chain carries TRBV5-1 and TRBJ1-1, with 9 bases that match TRBD1. CDR3 length: 17 residues. V lost 4 bases to trimming and J lost 4 bases; unmatched junction nucleotides: 14. Germline loops: CDR1 SGHRS, CDR2 YFSETQ. CDR3 sequence (DNA): TGCGCCAGCAGCGCAACCCCGGGACAGGGAATGGGCACTGAAGCTTTCTTT. Residues: CASSATPGQGMGTEAFF.

This clone was counted between two and nine times. J is TRBJ1-2 and V is TRBV9; unclear D gene. Germline assignment: CDR1 SGDLS and CDR2 YYNGEE. The CDR3 runs 14 residues. The V gene lost 4 bases and the J gene lost 8 bases, with 18 bases spanning the gap. The CDR3 reads CASSPSVGGGGYTF. CDR3 sequence (DNA): TGTGCCAGCAGCCCCTCCGTGGGAGGAGGAGGCTACACCTTC.

The chain couples TRBV7-9 to TRBJ2-1; weak D call: TRBD1 (6 bases). This CDR3 is 14 amino acids long. Germline CDR1 SEHNR, CDR2 FQNEAQ (reference sequence). Trimming removed 3 bases from V and 8 bases from J, with 14 bases in between. The chain's CDR3 is CASSLPGTFDEQFF. The CDR3, as DNA: TGTGCCAGCAGCTTGCCCGGGACATTCGATGAGCAGTTCTTC.

The CDR3 DNA reads TGTGCCAGCAGCTTCGGGACAGAGAACACTGAAGCTTTCTTT. Translated, it gives CASSFGTENTEAFF. The chain is built from TRBV9 and TRBJ1-1, with 7 bases that match TRBD1. Trimming removed 4 bases from V and 1 base from J; junction bases left unmatched: 4. Germline CDR1 is SGDLS and CDR2 is YYNGEE. This CDR3 has 14 residues.

V usage is TRBV7-2 and J usage is TRBJ1-5; D is ambiguous. CDR3 length: 14 amino acids. V was trimmed by 5 bases and J by 7 bases, leaving 15 bases between them. Germline-derived CDR1 and CDR2 are SGHTA and FQGNSA. This CDR3 is CASSPYRQEQPQHF. CDR3 in DNA: TGTGCCAGCAGCCCCTACCGCCAGGAACAGCCCCAGCATTTT.

The rearrangement joins TRBV10-3 to TRBJ1-6; TRBD1 matches 7 bases. With 6 bases clipped from V and 6 bases from J, the junction kept 5 bases outside the gene matches. CDR1 and CDR2 from the germline V gene are ENHRY and SYGVKD. There are 14 residues in the CDR3. The CDR3, as DNA: TGTGCCATCAGCCGAGACAGGGCTAATTCACCCCTCCACTTT. Its protein is CAISRDRANSPLHF.

The chain combines TRBV20-1 with TRBJ2-7; D is unclear. Trimming stripped 6 bases from V and 4 bases from J, with 10 bases between. There are 11 residues in the CDR3. The germline V gene encodes CDR1 DFQATT and CDR2 SNEGSKA (reference sequence). CDR3 DNA: TGCAGTGCCCAACATGGTTACGAGCAGTACTTC. It encodes CSAQHGYEQYF.

This chain joins TRBV4-1 and TRBJ1-5; 11 bases line up with TRBD1. CDR3 length: 15 residues. With V trimmed by 4 bases and J by 7 bases, 6 bases remained unmatched. Germline CDR1 MGHRA, CDR2 YSYEKL. CDR3 sequence: CASSRRTGGDQPQHF. The CDR3 DNA sequence: TGCGCCAGCAGCCGAAGGACAGGGGGCGACCAGCCCCAGCATTTT.